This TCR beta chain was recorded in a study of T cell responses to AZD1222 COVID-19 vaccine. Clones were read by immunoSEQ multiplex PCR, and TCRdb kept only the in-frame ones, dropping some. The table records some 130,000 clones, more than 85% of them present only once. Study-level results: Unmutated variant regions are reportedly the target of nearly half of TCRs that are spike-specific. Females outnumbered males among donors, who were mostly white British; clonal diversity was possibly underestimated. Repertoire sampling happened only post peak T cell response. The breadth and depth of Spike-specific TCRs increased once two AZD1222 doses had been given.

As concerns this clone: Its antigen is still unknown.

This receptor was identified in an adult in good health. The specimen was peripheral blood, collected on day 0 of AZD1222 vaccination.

CDR3 DNA sequence: TGTGCCAGCAGTGCCTTGACGGCAATCGAAACTGAAGCTTTCTTT. Encoded protein: CASSALTAIETEAFF. The chain combines TRBV28 with TRBJ1-1; D remains unclear. The V gene's germline CDR1 is MDHEN and CDR2 SYDVKM. This CDR3 contains 15 residues. V was trimmed by 5 bases and J by 5 bases, leaving 18 bases between them.